This T cell receptor beta chain was found in a study of CD8+ T cells in alopecia areata. Overall study findings and caveats: There were also resident alphabeta T cells of normal skin sequenced in scalp samples. Sharing of TCRs across patients appeared less clear than in mice, possibly for HLA-related reasons.

CDR3 length: 18 residues. Germline CDR1 GTSNPN, CDR2 SVGIG (reference sequence). V was clipped by 2 bases and J by 5 bases; unmatched bases: 14. A remark on this clone: The antigen is not known.

Alopecia areata patients gave lesional scalp punch biopsies and peripheral blood samples. A FACSAria was used to sort CD4+ and CD8+ T cells. These cells came from PBMCs. RNA was extracted and reverse transcribed into cDNA as the sequencing template. Assay: immunoSEQ multiplex PCR; the TCRdb copy retains only in-frame clones and omits some. The profile shows 90,000 to 120,000 clones, 58% of them singletons. The genes are TRBV30 and TRBJ2-6; 8 nucleotides align to TRBD1. The clonotype was recovered from a human donor with alopecia areata. The sample comprised NKG2D-low CD8+ T cells sorted from blood. CDR3: CAWSRGTGLFGRANVLTF. CDR3 nucleotide sequence: TGTGCCTGGAGTAGGGGGACAGGCCTTTTTGGGAGGGCCAACGTCCTGACTTTC.